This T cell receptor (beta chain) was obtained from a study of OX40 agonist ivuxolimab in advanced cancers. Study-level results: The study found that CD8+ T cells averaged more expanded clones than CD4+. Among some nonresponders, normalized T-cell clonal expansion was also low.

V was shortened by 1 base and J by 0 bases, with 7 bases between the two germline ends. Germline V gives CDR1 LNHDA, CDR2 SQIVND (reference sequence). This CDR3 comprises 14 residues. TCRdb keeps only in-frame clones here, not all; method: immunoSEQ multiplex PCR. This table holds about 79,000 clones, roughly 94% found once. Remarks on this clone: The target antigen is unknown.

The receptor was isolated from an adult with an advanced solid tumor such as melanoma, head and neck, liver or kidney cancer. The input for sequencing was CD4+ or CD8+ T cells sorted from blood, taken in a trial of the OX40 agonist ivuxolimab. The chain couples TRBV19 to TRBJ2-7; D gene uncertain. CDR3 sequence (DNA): TGTGCCAGTAGTATAGCCCCGGCCTCCTACGAGCAGTACTTC. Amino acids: CASSIAPASYEQYF.